This T cell receptor (beta chain) was identified in a study of blood T cell repertoires in COVID-19. Trimming took 4 bases from V and 8 from J, leaving 9 bases between them. The V gene's germline CDR1 is LGHNA and CDR2 YNFKEQ. This CDR3 comprises 12 residues. Sequencing used immunoSEQ multiplex PCR; TCRdb keeps in-frame clones, though not all of them. The sample carries roughly 300,000 clones, less than 90% recorded once. The TCR comes from a young woman with COVID-19, enrolled during active disease. What was sequenced was peripheral blood. This chain links TRBV4-2 with TRBJ2-1; TRBD2 might be the D (5 bases). CDR3 region: CASSLLSDEQFF. The CDR3 DNA is TGTGCCAGCAGCCTGCTTAGCGATGAGCAGTTCTTC.